The rows below give T cell receptor beta chains drawn from one sample of a study of CXCR3-negative and CXCR3-positive naive CD8 T cells. TCRdb reprocessed the 5' RACE reads, keeping one entry per CDR3 protein, no DNA. The sample's table shows tens of thousands of distinct CDR3 sequences. The sequencing sample was made of naive CXCR3- CD8+ T cells from blood. All receptors derive from a human donor in good health. Some clones in this sample may be carry-over from other donors' samples. Each CDR3 is given with its conserved first and last residue. Clone size, where shown, is once, few, many, or a class for clones that have expanded.

>NA|TRBV7-2|TRBJ2-7
CASSLEQGLSYEQYF
>NA|TRBV7-6|TRBJ2-1
CASSLTRSVGNEQFF
>NA|TRBV5-4|TRBJ2-3
CASSEVAGGEADTQYF
>NA|TRBV28|TRBJ2-6
CASSPYGLAGSGANVLTF
>NA|TRBV29-1|TRBJ2-1
CSLPSPDGLNEQFF
>NA|TRBV5-6|TRBJ2-3
CASSPQGSGTDTQYF
>NA|TRBV5-6|TRBJ2-7
CASSLAQDYEQYF
>NA|TRBV12-3/TRBV12-4|TRBJ1-1
CASSLPGFTNTEAFF
>NA|TRBV6-5|TRBJ1-3
CASIPRWSEDLSGNTIYF
>NA|TRBV6-5|TRBJ2-2
CASPIRKGRSGELFF
>NA|TRBV13|TRBJ2-3
CASGAASTDTQYF
>NA|TRBV11-2|TRBJ2-7
CASSFRAEEWQYF
>NA|TRBV3-1|TRBJ2-7
CASSQEGLAGDEQYF
>NA|TRBV29-1|TRBJ2-1
CSVEDRRSTHNEQFF
>NA|TRBV2|TRBJ1-1
CASSVGLRTEAFF
>NA|TRBV7-9|TRBJ1-5
CASSIQGRDQPQHF
>NA|TRBV7-2|TRBJ2-3
CASSLTPGPAEDTQYF
>NA|TRBV6-5|TRBJ1-2
CASSYSKGYGYTF
>NA|TRBV29-1|TRBJ1-1
CSVRVGGNTEAFF
>NA|TRBV5-1|TRBJ1-5
CASRKDRGSNQPQHF
>NA|TRBV7-6|TRBJ2-7
CASSLDDRQYF
>NA|TRBV4-3|TRBJ1-1
CASSQPDGGTEAFF
>medium-sized|TRBV12-3/TRBV12-4|TRBJ1-1
CASSLGGNTEAFF
>NA|TRBV7-9|TRBJ2-7
CASSFDHEQYF
>NA|TRBV12-3/TRBV12-4|TRBJ2-1
CASSYPGGVEGINDEQFF
>NA|TRBV7-2|TRBJ2-3
CASSLRGGGSTDTQYF